The TCR beta chain under discussion was sequenced for a study of blood T cells in healthy people across ages. After removal of 6 bases from V and 7 bases from J, the junction contained 11 bases not matched to a gene. There are 15 residues in the CDR3. CDR1 is ENHRY, CDR2 SYGVKD, per germline. Each individual donor underwent a draw of approximately 10 milliliters of peripheral blood. Total RNA was isolated from each sample in quantities of at least 5.5 micrograms. The use of a sample-barcoded 5' primer and a J-beta primer mix characterized a second PCR of roughly 7 to 11 cycles. TCRdb redid the calling of the 5' RACE reads with MiXCR, one entry per CDR3 protein. In the table there are over 1,500,000 distinct CDR3 sequences, about 50% of which are singletons.

Material for sequencing was blood. This chain links TRBV10-3 with TRBJ2-7, with 11 bases matching TRBD2. The clonotype originates from a woman aged 40 to 50 in good health. For the CDR3, the DNA is TGTGCCATCAGCCCAGGACTAGCGGGCTACAATGAGCAGTACTTC. Protein: CAISPGLAGYNEQYF.